What follows are 31 T cell receptor beta chains derived from one specimen sequenced in a study of T-cell reconstitution after alpha-beta-depleted transplantation in children. Molecular barcoding with unique molecular identifiers was used for the TCRbeta library. One entry per CDR3 protein, called by TCRdb with MiXCR from the PCR reads. The sample contains some 110,000 distinct CDR3 sequences, over 9% of which appear only once. This specimen consisted of PBMCs, obtained before TCRalphabeta/CD19-depleted stem cell transplant. The receptors derive from a boy between 2 and 10 years old with acute lymphoblastic leukemia, due to receive a stem cell transplant.

This clonotype was counted ten times or more. CDR3 DNA: TGTGCCAGCAAGGTCTTAAGCTCCTATAATTCACCCCTCCACTTT. The encoded protein is CASKVLSSYNSPLHF. The rearrangement uses TRBV27 and TRBJ1-6; no firm D call. The CDR3 is 15 residues long. Trimming pared 7 bases from V and 0 bases from J, leaving 10 bases between. Germline V gene lookup returns CDR1 MNHEY and CDR2 SMNVEV (reference sequence).

V is TRBV5-1 and J is TRBJ2-1; 7 nucleotides line up with TRBD1. Germline loops: CDR1 SGHRS, CDR2 YFSETQ. The J segment lost 8 bases and the V segment lost 3 bases, leaving 20 bases of the junction unmatched. The CDR3 spans 18 residues. CDR3 in amino acids: CASSSPSAQGLHRYEQFF. CDR3 nucleotide sequence: TGCGCCAGCAGCTCACCGTCGGCACAGGGGCTTCACAGGTATGAGCAGTTCTTC. The whole variable domain, remainder taken from reference TRBV5-1 and TRBJ2-1, is KAGVTQTPRYLIKTRGQQVTLSCSPISGHRSVSWYQQTPGQGLQFLFEYFSETQRNKGNFPGRFSGRQFSNSRSEMNVSTLELGDSALYLCASSSPSAQGLHRYEQFFGPGTRLTVL.

The V call is TRBV7-2, the J call TRBJ1-2, with 8 bases lining up with TRBD1. Trimming removed 5 bases from V and 2 bases from J; junction bases left unmatched: 4. The CDR3 covers 14 residues. Per germline, CDR1 SGHTA and CDR2 FQGNSA. This CDR3 is CASSTSGGNYGYTF. DNA for the CDR3: TGTGCCAGCAGCACATCAGGGGGCAACTATGGCTACACCTTC.

This clonotype was counted between two and nine times. The J gene is TRBJ2-1, the V gene TRBV5-1, with D perhaps matching TRBD1 or TRBD2 (5 bases each). The CDR3 has 13 residues. In germline, CDR1 is SGHRS, CDR2 YFSETQ. V was shortened by 2 bases and J by 7 bases, with 10 bases between the two germline ends. The CDR3 is CASSFEGKNEQFF. CDR3 nucleotide sequence: TGCGCCAGCAGCTTTGAGGGGAAAAATGAGCAGTTCTTC. Full variable domain (outside the CDR3, taken from reference TRBV5-1 and TRBJ2-1): KAGVTQTPRYLIKTRGQQVTLSCSPISGHRSVSWYQQTPGQGLQFLFEYFSETQRNKGNFPGRFSGRQFSNSRSEMNVSTLELGDSALYLCASSFEGKNEQFFGPGTRLTVL.

The gene calls are TRBV5-1 and TRBJ2-3; D unresolved. V was clipped by 4 bases and J by 2 bases, with 11 bases between them. Germline loops: CDR1 SGHRS, CDR2 YFSETQ. The CDR3 loop spans 14 amino acids. In DNA, the CDR3 is TGCGCCAGCAGCGCGGAGACGCCCACAGATACGCAGTATTTT. It translates to CASSAETPTDTQYF.

This clonotype appeared a few times. This chain uses TRBV5-5 with TRBJ2-3; perhaps TRBD2 as D (5 bases). CDR1 is SGHKS, CDR2 YYEKEE, per germline (reference sequence). Trimming pared 7 bases from V and 0 bases from J, leaving 12 bases between. The CDR3 covers 14 residues. The CDR3, as DNA: TGTGCCAGCCGGCTGAGGGCTAGCACAGATACGCAGTATTTT. Residues: CASRLRASTDTQYF. Together with reference TRBV5-5 and TRBJ2-3, the CDR3 gives the full variable domain: DAGVTQSPTHLIKTRGQQVTLRCSPISGHKSVSWYQQVLGQGPQFIFQYYEKEERGRGNFPDRFSARQFPNYSSELNVNALLLGDSALYLCASRLRASTDTQYFGPGTRLTVL.

This clonotype was seen more than once but under ten times. The rearrangement uses TRBV12-3 or TRBV12-4 and TRBJ1-1; 10 bases line up with TRBD1. The CDR3 contains 18 residues. V dropped 0 bases and J dropped 3; count of bases not matched to a gene: 10. DNA for the CDR3: TGTGCCAGCAGTTTAGCGTTAATAGGACAGGGGGGAGACACTGAAGCTTTCTTT. The encoded protein is CASSLALIGQGGDTEAFF.

Many counts were recorded for this clonotype. The rearrangement links TRBV5-1 to TRBJ2-1; 7 bases line up with TRBD1. Germline CDR1 reads SGHRS; CDR2 reads YFSETQ. The junction had 1 base not matched to a gene; V was cut back by 1 base and J by 6 bases. The CDR3 runs 13 residues. The CDR3 sequence is CASSLWTGNEQFF. As DNA, the CDR3 is TGCGCCAGCAGCTTGTGGACAGGCAATGAGCAGTTCTTC. The full variable domain, rest sourced from reference TRBV5-1 and TRBJ2-1, is KAGVTQTPRYLIKTRGQQVTLSCSPISGHRSVSWYQQTPGQGLQFLFEYFSETQRNKGNFPGRFSGRQFSNSRSEMNVSTLELGDSALYLCASSLWTGNEQFFGPGTRLTVL.

In its sample, this clonotype was seen many times. The chain joins TRBV5-6 to TRBJ2-2; 14 bases map to TRBD2. The CDR3 is 17 amino acids. Losses at the gene ends were 6 bases for V and 4 bases for J; bases not matched to a gene: 8. The germline V gene has CDR1 SGHDT and CDR2 YYEEEE. The CDR3 bases are TGTGCCAGCACCATCTTCGGACTAGCGGGAGGCACCGGGGAGCTGTTTTTT. Its translation: CASTIFGLAGGTGELFF.

The gene calls are TRBV4-1 and TRBJ1-5; D possibly corresponds to TRBD1 (6 bases). CDR3 length: 16 amino acids. V lost 3 bases, J lost 2 bases, and 14 bases lay in between. Germline CDR1 and CDR2: MGHRA and YSYEKL. The chain's CDR3 is CASSQDSGVGNQPQHF. CDR3 nucleotides: TGCGCCAGCAGCCAGGATTCAGGGGTTGGCAATCAGCCCCAGCATTTT.

The CDR3 region is CASSPLAGGGGGEQFF. CDR3 DNA sequence: TGTGCCAGCAGCCCGCTAGCGGGAGGGGGGGGCGGTGAGCAGTTCTTC. The chain employs TRBV11-3 and TRBJ2-1; TRBD2 agrees at 12 bases. V shed 5 bases, J shed 9 bases, and the junction held 11 bases outside the gene matches. Germline lookup yields CDR1 SGHNT and CDR2 YENEEA. The CDR3 consists of 16 residues.

The table lists this clonotype with many counts. The rearrangement links TRBV27 to TRBJ2-7; 9 bases map to TRBD2. The CDR3 sequence is 16 residues long. Germline lookup yields CDR1 MNHEY and CDR2 SMNVEV (reference sequence). The ends lost 6 bases at V and 4 bases at J; junction bases unmatched: 13. The CDR3 coding sequence is TGTGCCAGCAGGGCTATAGCGGGAGTCCTCCCTTACGAGCAGTACTTC. Translating it yields CASRAIAGVLPYEQYF.

This clonotype was picked up a small number of times. The V gene is TRBV25-1, the J gene TRBJ2-1, with D possibly matching TRBD2 (5 bases). This CDR3 region has 16 residues. V lost 2 bases, J lost 4 bases, and 15 bases lay in between. In germline, CDR1 is MGHDK, CDR2 SYGVNS. The CDR3 spells CASSEHKGALYNEQFF. The CDR3 coding sequence is TGTGCCAGCAGTGAACACAAGGGAGCACTTTACAATGAGCAGTTCTTC. Looking up the rest from reference TRBV25-1 and TRBJ2-1 gives the full variable domain: EADIYQTPRYLVIGTGKKITLECSQTMGHDKMYWYQQDPGMELHLIHYSYGVNSTEKGDLSSESTVSRIRTEHFPLTLESARPSHTSQYLCASSEHKGALYNEQFFGPGTRLTVL.

This clonotype was recorded at least ten times. The chain employs TRBV12-3 or TRBV12-4 and TRBJ2-7; 8 bases map to TRBD2. V lost 6 bases, J lost 7 bases, and 8 bases stayed unmatched. The CDR3 runs 13 residues. The CDR3: CASSGRAFWEQYF. The CDR3 DNA reads as TGTGCCAGCAGCGGGAGGGCCTTCTGGGAGCAGTACTTC.

This clonotype was counted a few times. The chain carries TRBV6-1 and TRBJ2-6, with 8 bases identical to TRBD1. V shed 7 bases, J shed 2 bases, and the junction held 7 bases outside the gene matches. The CDR3 runs 16 residues. Germline CDR1 and CDR2: MNHNS and SASEGT. CDR3 sequence reads: CASIILQGAGANVLTF. In DNA form, the CDR3 reads TGTGCCAGCATAATCTTACAGGGGGCTGGGGCCAACGTCCTGACTTTC.

The sample holds a few counts of this clonotype. The chain has TRBV3-1 and TRBJ2-7; D may be TRBD1 or TRBD2 (5 bases each). V lost 4 bases and J lost 7, with 11 bases in between. Germline CDR1 is LGHDT and CDR2 is YNNKEL (reference sequence). CDR3 length: 12 amino acids. The CDR3 nucleotides are TGTGCCAGCAGCCTTGCTGAGGGGGAGCAGTACTTC. Translating gives CASSLAEGEQYF.

This clonotype was counted a few times. The chain carries TRBV10-2 and TRBJ2-5, with TRBD2 matching over 7 bases. CDR3 length equals 15 residues. Germline assignment: CDR1 WSHSY and CDR2 SAAADI. Trimming at V came to 6 bases and at J to 4 bases, leaving 11 bases not matched to a gene. CDR3 DNA sequence: TGCGCCAGCAGCGGGCCCCTAGCGGCATTAGAGACCCAGTACTTC. It encodes CASSGPLAALETQYF.

The rearrangement uses TRBV5-1 and TRBJ2-5; 7 bases are a match to TRBD1. J gave up 0 bases and V 2 bases, and 4 bases lay outside the gene matches. The germline V gene has CDR1 SGHRS and CDR2 YFSETQ. The CDR3 is made up of 15 amino acids. CDR3: CASSLPGQYQETQYF. The CDR3 nucleotides are TGCGCCAGCAGCTTACCGGGACAGTACCAAGAGACCCAGTACTTC.

The chain joins TRBV3-1 to TRBJ2-4; tentative D call: TRBD2 (5 bases). The germline V gene has CDR1 LGHDT and CDR2 YNNKEL (reference sequence). With 11 bases removed from V and 7 bases from J, the gap between germline ends came to 24 bases. The CDR3 length is 15 residues. CDR3 loop: CACCQAVQAGNIQYF. In DNA form, the CDR3 reads TGTGCCTGCTGCCAGGCCGTCCAGGCGGGCAACATTCAGTACTTC.

The chain couples TRBV5-1 to TRBJ1-2; a possible D gene is TRBD1 (6 bases). The V gene's germline CDR1 is SGHRS and CDR2 YFSETQ. Trimming removed 3 bases at V and 4 bases at J, with 10 bases between. The CDR3 contains 13 residues. The CDR3 spells CASSSGQFYGYTF. DNA for the CDR3: TGCGCCAGCAGCTCGGGACAATTCTATGGCTACACCTTC.

The chain uses TRBV7-6 and TRBJ2-7; D uncertain. Trimming took 1 base from V and 1 from J, leaving 17 bases between them. Germline V gene lookup returns CDR1 SGHVS and CDR2 FNYEAQ. The CDR3 is 17 amino acids. DNA of the CDR3: TGTGCCAGCAGCTTAGGGTCGGGCTCCCTAAGGTCCTACGAGCAGTACTTC. Its protein product is CASSLGSGSLRSYEQYF.

There are many counts of this clonotype. V gene TRBV3-1 combines with J gene TRBJ2-1; 11 nucleotides line up with TRBD2. CDR1 is LGHDT and CDR2 is YNNKEL in the germline V gene (reference sequence). Trimming took 4 bases from V and 4 from J; bases not matched to a gene: 3. The CDR3 has 15 amino acids. The CDR3 sequence: CASSPGTSGYNEQFF. In nucleotides, the CDR3 is TGTGCCAGCAGCCCCGGGACTAGCGGTTACAATGAGCAGTTCTTC.

The CDR3 region is CASSYAGSWSEQFF. For the CDR3, the DNA is TGTGCCAGCAGTTACGCAGGGAGCTGGAGTGAGCAGTTCTTC. The rearrangement links TRBV27 to TRBJ2-1; D tentatively reads TRBD1 or TRBD2 (5 bases each). The CDR3 spans 14 residues. Germline-derived CDR1 and CDR2 are MNHEY and SMNVEV (reference sequence). Trimming shortened V by 4 bases and J by 9 bases, and 16 bases separated the two germline ends.

Ten or more counts support this clonotype. V is TRBV12-3 or TRBV12-4 and J is TRBJ1-3, with 8 bases aligning to TRBD1. Trimming at V came to 5 bases and at J to 4 bases, leaving 13 bases not matched to a gene. The CDR3 has 17 residues. The CDR3 sequence: CASSPTRTGLGGNTIYF. In nucleotides, the CDR3 is TGTGCCAGCAGTCCTACTCGGACAGGGCTCGGCGGAAACACCATATATTTT.

This chain uses TRBV4-1 with TRBJ2-3, with 7 bases aligning to TRBD2. CDR1 and CDR2 (germline): MGHRA, YSYEKL. Trimming at V came to 2 bases and at J to 0 bases, leaving 8 bases not matched to a gene. CDR3 size: 17 residues. In nucleotides, the CDR3 is TGCGCCAGCAGCCAACTTCCTAGCGGAGCCAGCACAGATACGCAGTATTTT. It codes for CASSQLPSGASTDTQYF.

This sequence joins TRBV5-6 and TRBJ2-3; 7 nucleotides align to TRBD2. This CDR3 spans 18 amino acids. The V gene's germline CDR1 is SGHDT and CDR2 YYEEEE. Trimming took 0 bases from V and 0 from J; bases not matched to a gene: 10. The CDR3 is CASSLGRRERISTDTQYF. The CDR3 coding sequence is TGTGCCAGCAGCTTGGGTCGGCGGGAGCGCATTAGCACAGATACGCAGTATTTT.

This rearrangement joins TRBV6-2 or TRBV6-3 to TRBJ2-7; TRBD2 matches at 12 bases. The CDR3 runs 15 residues. Germline CDR1 is MNHEY and CDR2 is SVGEGT. V shed 6 bases and J 6 bases; nucleotides not matched to a gene: 9. CDR3 sequence reads: CASSPLAGGLLEQYF. The CDR3 DNA reads TGTGCCAGCAGCCCACTAGCGGGAGGCCTTCTCGAGCAGTACTTC.

The rearrangement joins TRBV7-9 to TRBJ1-4; TRBD1 agrees at 9 bases. The germline CDR1 and CDR2 sequences are SEHNR and FQNEAQ (reference sequence). The junction had 6 bases not matched to a gene; V was cut back by 6 bases and J by 7 bases. The CDR3 totals 14 residues. CDR3 nucleotides: TGTGCCAGCAGTTTAACAGGGGGCGTTGAAAAACTGTTTTTT. The encoded protein is CASSLTGGVEKLFF.

This clonotype was recorded once. The chain has TRBV28 and TRBJ2-7; the D is unclear. CDR3 length: 14 residues. Trimming left V 3 bases short and J 2 bases short, with 11 bases between. CDR1 and CDR2 (germline): MDHEN, SYDVKM. The CDR3 sequence: CASSFRHKTYEQYF. The CDR3 DNA reads TGTGCCAGCAGTTTTCGACACAAAACCTACGAGCAGTACTTC.

The table lists this clonotype with a few counts. The V and J genes are TRBV29-1 and TRBJ2-7, with D unresolved. V dropped 7 bases and J dropped 2 bases, with 3 bases sitting between them. The CDR3 is 9 amino acids. Germline V gene lookup returns CDR1 SQVTM and CDR2 ANQGSEA. CDR3 region: CSGTYEQYF. In DNA form, the CDR3 reads TGCAGCGGGACCTACGAGCAGTACTTC.

CDR3 nucleotides: TGTGCCAGCAGTTACGGGGGGACAGGGACGAACGAGCAGTACTTC. It specifies CASSYGGTGTNEQYF. V is TRBV6-2 or TRBV6-3 and J is TRBJ2-7; 9 positions agree with TRBD1. CDR3 length: 15 amino acids. The V gene end was trimmed by 2 bases and the J gene end by 5 bases; junction bases not matched to a gene: 7. Germline V gene sequence: CDR1 MNHEY, CDR2 SVGEGT.